This T cell receptor beta chain is drawn from a study of shared clonotypes between healthy human individuals. General observations from the study: Naive subsets typically showed greater estimated richness than memory subsets.

The CDR3 spans 14 residues. CDR1 is MDHEN, CDR2 SYDVKM, per germline. V shed 5 bases and J shed 4 bases, with 14 bases lying between them. With respect to this clone: Its cognate antigen is unknown.

Using immunoSEQ multiplex PCR, the repertoire was profiled, and TCRdb retains in-frame clones only, with some absent. The sample includes millions of clones, 80% to 95% of them seen just once. This chain uses TRBV28 with TRBJ1-1; D may be TRBD1 (6 bases). This clonotype originated in a young man in good health. Some clones in this sample may be carry-over from other donors' samples. Material: naive CD4+ T cells from PBMCs. Regarding subset: CD45RA+ positively selected. DNA for the CDR3: TGTGCCAGCAGTCCGCAGGGGTATAGCACTGAAGCTTTCTTT. Protein: CASSPQGYSTEAFF. Full variable domain (rest looked up from reference TRBV28 and TRBJ1-1): DVKVTQSSRYLVKRTGEKVFLECVQDMDHENMFWYRQDPGLGLRLIYFSYDVKMKEKGDIPEGYSVSREKKERFSLILESASTNQTSMYLCASSPQGYSTEAFFGQGTRLTVV.